Following are 20 T cell receptor beta chains from one sample sequenced in a study of regulatory T cells in long-lasting Graves disease. iRepertoire HTBI primers and Arm-PCR of CDR3 regions built TCR beta libraries. TCRdb reanalysed the multiplex PCR reads using MiXCR and keeps one entry per CDR3 protein. This sample yields approximately 350,000 distinct CDR3 sequences, of which 15% to 20% are seen a single time; 20% to 25% belongs to the top ten. Time point noted: newly diagnosed GD, antithyroid drugs for less than 3 months. The TCR library was prepared using RNA isolated from PBMCs. The sample was also reused in another study, on T cells in Graves' hyperthyroidism and ophthalmopathy.

This specimen was peripheral blood mononuclear cells (PBMCs), taken at new diagnosis, from a patient treated with antithyroid drugs. These receptors were obtained from a young woman with Graves disease.

The table lists this clonotype with a count of one. The chain links TRBV19 to TRBJ1-1; D is unresolved. The CDR3 is 13 amino acids. Trimming removed 1 base from V and 3 bases from J, with 6 bases in between. Germline-derived CDR1 and CDR2 are LNHDA and SQIVND (reference sequence). CDR3 in DNA: TGTGCCAGTAGTATAGGTCCGGACACTGAAGCTTTCTTT. It encodes CASSIGPDTEAFF.

This clonotype has a count of ten or more. CDR3 nucleotide sequence: TGTGCCTGGAGTGTCCGTGCGGACAGTGAAGCTTTCTTT. Amino acids: CAWSVRADSEAFF. The chain couples TRBV30 to TRBJ1-1, with D possibly TRBD1 on 6 matching bases. Germline V gene data show CDR1 as GTSNPN and CDR2 as SVGIG (reference sequence). The V end lost 0 bases, the J end lost 7 bases, and 12 bases lay between the germline ends. The CDR3 covers 13 residues.

This clonotype was seen repeatedly, ten times or more. This chain connects TRBV2 to TRBJ2-3; the D is unclear. Trimming removed 5 bases at V and 1 base at J, with 7 bases between. From germline, CDR1 is SNHLY and CDR2 FYNNEI. The CDR3 has 13 amino acids. CDR3 sequence: CASSRRGTDTQYF. The CDR3 DNA is TGTGCCAGCAGTCGACGGGGCACAGATACGCAGTATTTT.

This clonotype was counted ten times or more. J is TRBJ2-1 and V is TRBV30, with D possibly being TRBD1 (6 bases). The CDR3 is 15 amino acids. Per the germline V gene, CDR1 is GTSNPN and CDR2 is SVGIG (reference sequence). V was trimmed by 2 bases and J by 5 bases, leaving 16 bases between them. The CDR3 DNA reads as TGTGCCTGGAGTTTAGGGAACAGGGAGCACAATGAGCAGTTCTTC. Translation gives CAWSLGNREHNEQFF.

This clonotype has a handful of counts. V and J are TRBV6-6 and TRBJ2-7; 7 bases are shared with TRBD1. Germline V lookup: CDR1 MNHNY, CDR2 SVGAGI (reference sequence). CDR3 length: 14 amino acids. V lost 0 bases, J lost 2 bases, and 1 base stayed unmatched. CDR3: CASSYSGQTYEQYF. The DNA of the CDR3 is TGTGCCAGCAGTTACTCGGGACAGACCTACGAGCAGTACTTC.

This clonotype has at least ten counts. V and J are TRBV10-3 and TRBJ1-5, with TRBD1 matching over 8 bases. Per germline, CDR1 ENHRY and CDR2 SYGVKD. This CDR3 is built from 13 residues. V was clipped by 8 bases and J by 2 bases; unmatched bases: 2. The chain's CDR3 is CAIRGQGNQPQHF. CDR3 in DNA: TGTGCCATCCGGGGACAGGGCAATCAGCCCCAGCATTTT.

Many counts were recorded for this clonotype. DNA for the CDR3: TGTGCCAGCAGTGGGATGGGACAGCTCACCGGGGAGCTGTTTTTT. This sequence encodes CASSGMGQLTGELFF. The chain carries TRBV6-1 and TRBJ2-2, with 7 positions matching TRBD1. The CDR3 covers 15 residues. Trimming took 4 bases from V and 4 from J; bases not matched to a gene: 6. Germline V gene data show CDR1 as MNHNS and CDR2 as SASEGT.

The chain uses TRBV6-1 and TRBJ2-7; the match to TRBD1 covers 9 bases. The CDR3 runs 15 residues. Germline V lookup: CDR1 MNHNS, CDR2 SASEGT. V lost 6 bases and J lost 5; bases outside the gene matches: 11. The CDR3 nucleotides read TGTGCCAGCAGCCCCCTACGGACAGGGGTCCACGAGCAGTACTTC. This translates into CASSPLRTGVHEQYF.

The sample holds many counts of this clonotype. J is TRBJ1-1 and V is TRBV5-1, with 9 positions matching TRBD1. The CDR3 covers 16 residues. Germline values: CDR1 SGHRS, CDR2 YFSETQ. The ends lost 3 bases at V and 4 bases at J; junction bases unmatched: 10. CDR3 in DNA: TGCGCCAGCAGCTCGCGCCGGACAGGGGATGGCACTGAAGCTTTCTTT. This translates into CASSSRRTGDGTEAFF.

This chain links TRBV7-8 with TRBJ2-7, with a weak D call TRBD2 (6 bases). CDR1 SGHVS and CDR2 FQNEAQ come from the germline V gene. The CDR3 runs to 14 residues. V gave up 0 bases and J gave up 4 bases, with 10 bases separating them. The CDR3, as DNA: TGTGCCAGCAGCTTAGCTAGCGGCGAATACGAGCAGTACTTC. Translation: CASSLASGEYEQYF.

V is TRBV20-1 and J is TRBJ1-5, with D perhaps TRBD1 (6 bases). The CDR3 runs 13 residues. Trimming removed 6 bases from V and 9 bases from J, with 18 bases in between. Per germline, CDR1 DFQATT and CDR2 SNEGSKA (reference sequence). This chain's CDR3 is CSALGGALTPQHF. CDR3 bases: TGCAGTGCCCTGGGGGGGGCCCTCACGCCCCAGCATTTT.

At least ten counts were recorded for this clonotype. This chain links TRBV12-3 or TRBV12-4 with TRBJ1-2; D might be TRBD1 (5 bases). V lost 2 bases to trimming and J lost 8 bases, with 9 bases between them. This CDR3 is 12 amino acids long. The DNA for the CDR3 is TGTGCCAGCAGTTTATCAGGGTTAGGCTACACCTTC. Translated, it gives CASSLSGLGYTF.

This clonotype has at least ten counts. The chain couples TRBV6-1 to TRBJ2-3; TRBD1 or TRBD2 may be the D gene (7 bases each). The germline V and J ends were trimmed by 6 bases and 0 bases, with 19 bases remaining between them. Looked up from germline, CDR1 is MNHNS and CDR2 is SASEGT. The length of the CDR3 is 17 residues. The chain's CDR3 is CASRGEGAGRSTDTQYF. The CDR3 coding sequence is TGTGCCAGCAGAGGGGAGGGGGCGGGGAGAAGCACAGATACGCAGTATTTT.

CDR3 residues: CASSGTGGAETQYF. As DNA, the CDR3 is TGTGCCAGCAGCGGAACAGGGGGGGCAGAGACCCAGTACTTC. The rearrangement joins TRBV9 to TRBJ2-5; D is perhaps TRBD1 (8 bases). Germline V gives CDR1 SGDLS, CDR2 YYNGEE. The CDR3 sequence is 14 residues long. V gave up 3 bases and J gave up 4 bases, with 13 bases separating them.

This clonotype was recorded a few times. The junction departs from the called germline gene at one end, perhaps through a read error. The rearrangement joins TRBV18 to TRBJ1-1; 7 bases align to TRBD1. This CDR3 comprises 14 residues. Looked up from germline, CDR1 is KGHSH and CDR2 is LQKENI. The CDR3 reads CASPPRQGNTEAFF. Written as DNA, the CDR3 is TGTGCCAGCCCACCAAGACAGGGTAACACTGAAGCTTTCTTT.

This clonotype has a handful of counts. The CDR3 sequence is CATSRDLGQPQHF. The CDR3 region has the DNA TGTGCCACATCCCGGGATCTAGGGCAGCCCCAGCATTTT. The chain has TRBV24-1 and TRBJ1-5; no clear D. Per germline, CDR1 KGHDR and CDR2 SFDVKD. V gave up 10 bases and J gave up 7 bases, with 16 bases separating them. The CDR3 is 13 amino acids.

This clonotype was picked up many times. The rearrangement uses TRBV3-1 and TRBJ2-7, with D uncertain. Trimming took off 1 base at V and 9 bases at J, with 10 bases between the two ends. From germline, CDR1 is LGHDT and CDR2 YNNKEL (reference sequence). The CDR3 length is 12 residues. The CDR3 nucleotides read TGTGCCAGCAGCCAAGGCACCCCTGTGCAGTACTTC. Amino acid sequence: CASSQGTPVQYF.

The table lists this clonotype with a few counts. The chain carries TRBV2 and TRBJ1-5, with 8 bases matching TRBD1. This CDR3 comprises 14 residues. J gave up 5 bases and V 3 bases, and 3 bases lay outside the gene matches. Looked up from germline, CDR1 is SNHLY and CDR2 is FYNNEI. The CDR3 region is CASSEGRGHQPQHF. Here the CDR3 DNA reads TGTGCCAGCAGTGAGGGCAGGGGGCATCAGCCCCAGCATTTT.

In the case of this clonotype: The conserved phenylalanine or tryptophan normally closing the CDR3 is absent here, so this likely arose from a read error. This sequence joins TRBV20-1 and TRBJ2-5, with 11 bases that match TRBD2. The length of the CDR3 is 13 residues. Per the germline V gene, CDR1 is DFQATT and CDR2 is SNEGSKA (reference sequence). J gave up 3 bases and V 6 bases, and 3 bases lay outside the gene matches. The CDR3 DNA is TGCAGTGCGACGGGACTAGCGGAAGAGACCCAGTACCTC. Protein sequence: CSATGLAEETQYL.

This clonotype appeared many times. This rearrangement joins TRBV2 to TRBJ2-3; D not certain. V was trimmed by 7 bases and J by 2 bases, leaving 4 bases between them. This CDR3 has 11 residues. Germline V lookup: CDR1 SNHLY, CDR2 FYNNEI. In DNA form, the CDR3 reads TGTGCCAGCAAGGCCACAGATACGCAGTATTTT. Translating gives CASKATDTQYF.